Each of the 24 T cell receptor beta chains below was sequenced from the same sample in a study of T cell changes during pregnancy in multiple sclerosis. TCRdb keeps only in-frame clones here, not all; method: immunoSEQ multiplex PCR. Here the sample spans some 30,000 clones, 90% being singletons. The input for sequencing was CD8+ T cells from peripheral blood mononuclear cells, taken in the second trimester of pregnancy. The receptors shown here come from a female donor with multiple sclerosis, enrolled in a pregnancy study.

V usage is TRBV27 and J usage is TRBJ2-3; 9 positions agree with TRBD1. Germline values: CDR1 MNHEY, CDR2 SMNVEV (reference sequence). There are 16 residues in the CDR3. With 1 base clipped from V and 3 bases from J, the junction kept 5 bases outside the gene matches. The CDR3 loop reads CASSLLLGQGTDTQYF. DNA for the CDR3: TGTGCCAGCAGTTTATTGTTGGGACAGGGAACAGATACGCAGTATTTT.

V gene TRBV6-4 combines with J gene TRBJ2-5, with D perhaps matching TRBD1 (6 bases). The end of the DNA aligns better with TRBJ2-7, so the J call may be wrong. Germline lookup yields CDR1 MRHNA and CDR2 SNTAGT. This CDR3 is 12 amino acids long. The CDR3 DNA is TGTGCCAGCAAACAGGGTCCCTACGAGCAGTACTTC. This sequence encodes CASKQGPYEQYF.

CDR3 region: CASSPTGWNEQFF. Written as DNA, the CDR3 is TGCGCCAGCAGCCCGACAGGGTGGAACGAGCAGTTCTTC. This sequence joins TRBV4-1 and TRBJ2-1; 7 bases map to TRBD1. Germline lookup yields CDR1 MGHRA and CDR2 YSYEKL. The CDR3 consists of 13 residues. V shed 4 bases and J 10 bases; nucleotides not matched to a gene: 7.

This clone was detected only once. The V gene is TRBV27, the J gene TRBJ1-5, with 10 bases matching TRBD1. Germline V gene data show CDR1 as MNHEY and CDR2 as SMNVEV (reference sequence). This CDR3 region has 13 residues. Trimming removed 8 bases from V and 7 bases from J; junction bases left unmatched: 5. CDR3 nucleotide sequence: TGTGCCAGCGACAGGGGGCCATCCCAGCCCCAGCATTTT. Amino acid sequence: CASDRGPSQPQHF.

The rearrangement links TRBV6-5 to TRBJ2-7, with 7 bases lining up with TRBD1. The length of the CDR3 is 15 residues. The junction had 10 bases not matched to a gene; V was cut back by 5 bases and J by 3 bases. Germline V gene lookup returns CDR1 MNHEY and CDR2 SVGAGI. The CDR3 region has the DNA TGTGCCAGCAGTCCGAACTCCGGGACAGACTACGAGCAGTACTTC. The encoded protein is CASSPNSGTDYEQYF.

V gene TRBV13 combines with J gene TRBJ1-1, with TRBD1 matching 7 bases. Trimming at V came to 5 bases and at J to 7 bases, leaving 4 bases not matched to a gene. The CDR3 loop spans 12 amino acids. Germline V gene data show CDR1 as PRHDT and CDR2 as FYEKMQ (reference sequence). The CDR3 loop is CASSEGAREAFF. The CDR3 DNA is TGTGCCAGCAGCGAGGGGGCGCGTGAAGCTTTCTTT.

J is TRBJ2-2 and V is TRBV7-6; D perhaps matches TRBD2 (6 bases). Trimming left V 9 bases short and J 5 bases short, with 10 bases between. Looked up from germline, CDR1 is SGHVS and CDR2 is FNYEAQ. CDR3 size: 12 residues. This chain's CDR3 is CASRRGTGELFF. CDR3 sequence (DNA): TGTGCCAGTAGGAGGGGAACCGGGGAGCTGTTTTTT.

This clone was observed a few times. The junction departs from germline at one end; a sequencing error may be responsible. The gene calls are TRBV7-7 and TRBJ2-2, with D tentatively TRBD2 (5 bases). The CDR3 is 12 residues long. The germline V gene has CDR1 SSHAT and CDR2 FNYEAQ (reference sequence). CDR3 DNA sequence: TGTGCTAGCAGCTTGGAGGACGGGGAGCTGTTTTTT. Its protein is CASSLEDGELFF.

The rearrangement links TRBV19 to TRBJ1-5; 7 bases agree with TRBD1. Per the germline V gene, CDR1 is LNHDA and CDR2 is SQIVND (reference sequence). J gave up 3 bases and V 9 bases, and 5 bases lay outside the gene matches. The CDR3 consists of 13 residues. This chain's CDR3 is CASNRGYNQPQHF. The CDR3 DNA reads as TGTGCCAGCAACAGGGGATACAATCAGCCCCAGCATTTT.

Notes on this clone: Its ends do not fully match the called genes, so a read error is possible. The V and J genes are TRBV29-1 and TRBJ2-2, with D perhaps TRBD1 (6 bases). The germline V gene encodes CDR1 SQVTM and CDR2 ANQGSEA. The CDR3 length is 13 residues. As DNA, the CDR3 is TGCAGCATTGAGGGACAGAACACCGGGGAGCTGTTTTTT. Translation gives CSIEGQNTGELFF.

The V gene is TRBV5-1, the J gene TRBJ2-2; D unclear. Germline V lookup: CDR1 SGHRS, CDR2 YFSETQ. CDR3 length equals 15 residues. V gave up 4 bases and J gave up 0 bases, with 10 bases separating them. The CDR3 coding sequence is TGCGCCAGCAGCCCCCCCGAGCCGAACACCGGGGAGCTGTTTTTT. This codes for CASSPPEPNTGELFF.

DNA of the CDR3: TGTGCCAGCAGCTTGGCAGGGGCCGGCTATGGCTACACCTTC. Translating gives CASSLAGAGYGYTF. This rearrangement joins TRBV5-6 to TRBJ1-2, with D tentatively TRBD1 (6 bases). CDR1 is SGHDT and CDR2 is YYEEEE in the germline V gene. Deletions cut 0 bases from V and 4 bases from J, with 10 bases between. This CDR3 comprises 14 residues. Using reference TRBV5-6 and TRBJ1-2 for the parts outside the CDR3, the full variable domain is DAGVTQSPTHLIKTRGQQVTLRCSPKSGHDTVSWYQQALGQGPQFIFQYYEEEERQRGNFPDRFSGHQFPNYSSELNVNALLLGDSALYLCASSLAGAGYGYTFGSGTRLTVV.

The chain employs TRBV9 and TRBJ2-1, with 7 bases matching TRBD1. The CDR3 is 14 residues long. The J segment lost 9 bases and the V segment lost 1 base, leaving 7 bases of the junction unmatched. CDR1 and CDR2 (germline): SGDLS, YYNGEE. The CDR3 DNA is TGTGCCAGCAGCGTACCGACAGGGCAAACTGAGCAGTTCTTC. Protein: CASSVPTGQTEQFF.

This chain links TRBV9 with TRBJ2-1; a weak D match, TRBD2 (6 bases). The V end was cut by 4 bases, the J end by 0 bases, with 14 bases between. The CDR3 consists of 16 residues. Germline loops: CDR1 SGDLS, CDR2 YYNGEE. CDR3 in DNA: TGTGCCAGCAGCCCCGGGACTCAAAGCTCCTACAATGAGCAGTTCTTC. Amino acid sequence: CASSPGTQSSYNEQFF.

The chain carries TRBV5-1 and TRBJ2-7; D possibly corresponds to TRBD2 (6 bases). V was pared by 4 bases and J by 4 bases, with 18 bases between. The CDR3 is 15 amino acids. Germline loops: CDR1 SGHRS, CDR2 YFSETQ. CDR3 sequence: CASSRSTGTVYEQYF. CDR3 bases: TGCGCCAGCAGCCGGTCAACCGGGACTGTGTACGAGCAGTACTTC.

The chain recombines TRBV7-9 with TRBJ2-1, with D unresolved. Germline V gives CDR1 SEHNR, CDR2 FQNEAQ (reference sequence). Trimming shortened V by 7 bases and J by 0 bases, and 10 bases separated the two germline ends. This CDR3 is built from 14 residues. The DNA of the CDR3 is TGTGCCAGCACCCAGTCCCGCTCCTACAATGAGCAGTTCTTC. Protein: CASTQSRSYNEQFF.

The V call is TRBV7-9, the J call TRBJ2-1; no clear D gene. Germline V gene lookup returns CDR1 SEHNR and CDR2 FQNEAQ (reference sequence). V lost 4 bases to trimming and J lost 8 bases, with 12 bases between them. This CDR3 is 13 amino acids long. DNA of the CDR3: TGTGCCAGCAGCTCGACGGAGACCGATGAGCAGTTCTTC. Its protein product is CASSSTETDEQFF.

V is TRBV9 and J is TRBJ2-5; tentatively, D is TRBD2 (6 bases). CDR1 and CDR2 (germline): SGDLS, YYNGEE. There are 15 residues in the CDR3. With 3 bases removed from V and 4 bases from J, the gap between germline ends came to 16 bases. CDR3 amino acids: CASSGSTSSGETQYF. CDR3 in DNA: TGTGCCAGCAGCGGGAGTACTAGCTCGGGAGAGACCCAGTACTTC.

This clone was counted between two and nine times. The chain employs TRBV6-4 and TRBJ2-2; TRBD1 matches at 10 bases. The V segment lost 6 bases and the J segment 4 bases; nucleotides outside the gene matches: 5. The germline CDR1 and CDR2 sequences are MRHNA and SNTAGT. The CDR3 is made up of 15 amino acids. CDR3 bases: TGTGCCAGCAGCGCGACAGGGGGCTCCACCGGGGAGCTGTTTTTT. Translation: CASSATGGSTGELFF.

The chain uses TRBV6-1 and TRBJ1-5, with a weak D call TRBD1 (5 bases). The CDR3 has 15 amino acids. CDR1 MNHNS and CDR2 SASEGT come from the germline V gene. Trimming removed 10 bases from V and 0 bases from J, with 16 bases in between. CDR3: CATSFLDSSNQPQHF. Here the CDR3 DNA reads TGTGCCACCTCCTTTCTAGACAGTAGCAATCAGCCCCAGCATTTT.

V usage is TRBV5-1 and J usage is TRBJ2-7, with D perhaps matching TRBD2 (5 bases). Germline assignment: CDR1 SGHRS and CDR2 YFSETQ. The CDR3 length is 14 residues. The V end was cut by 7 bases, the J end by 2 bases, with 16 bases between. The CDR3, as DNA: TGCGCCAGCGGACTTCGGGCAGCAACCTACGAGCAGTACTTC. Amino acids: CASGLRAATYEQYF.

The CDR3 sequence is CASSYSPREVDYEQYF. CDR3 coding DNA: TGTGCCAGCAGCTACTCGCCCCGGGAGGTAGACTACGAGCAGTACTTC. The J gene is TRBJ2-7, the V gene TRBV9, with 7 positions matching TRBD2. The V and J ends lost 4 bases and 3 bases, in that order; junction bases with no gene match: 13. Germline lookup yields CDR1 SGDLS and CDR2 YYNGEE. The CDR3 has 16 residues. Using reference TRBV9 and TRBJ2-7 for the parts outside the CDR3, the full variable domain is DSGVTQTPKHLITATGQRVTLRCSPRSGDLSVYWYQQSLDQGLQFLIQYYNGEERAKGNILERFSAQQFPDLHSELNLSSLELGDSALYFCASSYSPREVDYEQYFGPGTRLTVT.

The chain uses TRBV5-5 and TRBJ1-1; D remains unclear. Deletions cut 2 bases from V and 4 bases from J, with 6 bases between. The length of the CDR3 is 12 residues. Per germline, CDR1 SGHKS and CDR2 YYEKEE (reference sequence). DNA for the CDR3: TGTGCCAGCAGCTTCGGAGGCACTGAAGCTTTCTTT. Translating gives CASSFGGTEAFF.

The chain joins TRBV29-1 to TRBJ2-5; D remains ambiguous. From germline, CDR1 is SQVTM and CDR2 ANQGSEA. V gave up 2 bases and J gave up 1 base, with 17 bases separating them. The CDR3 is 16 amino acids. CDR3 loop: CSVELAEQSFQETQYF. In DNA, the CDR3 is TGCAGCGTTGAATTGGCAGAACAGTCCTTCCAAGAGACCCAGTACTTC.